Sequencing of this T cell receptor (beta chain) was carried out in a study of T cells after yellow fever vaccination. TCRdb called the 5' RACE reads again in MiXCR, with one record for every CDR3 protein. The sample has 45,000 to 75,000 distinct CDR3 sequences; about 5.6% are singletons. Germline CDR1 reads LGHNA; CDR2 reads YSLEER. V lost 3 bases and J 0 bases, leaving 17 bases between the germline ends. CDR3 size: 17 residues. This clonotype originated in a man younger than 35 who received the YFV17D yellow fever vaccine. Sequencing was performed on PBMCs, either bulk or a sorted T-cell subset (CD4+, CD8+, memory, or dextramer-sorted; not recorded which), taken on the day of the yellow fever booster vaccination. The chain couples TRBV4-3 to TRBJ1-2; no definite D call. CDR3 in DNA: TGCGCCAGCAGCCAGGAGGTCAGACCGATAGCTAACTATGGCTACACCTTC. It codes for CASSQEVRPIANYGYTF.